This TCR beta chain was identified during a study of T-cell reconstitution after alpha-beta-depleted transplantation in children. Study-wide results and caveats: Several patients had high TCRbeta diversity at day 60; it came from surviving recipient T cells and thymic progenitors. Expanded graft clones, several hundred of them, were reportedly the source of alpha-beta T cells about two months after transplant. Hyperexpanded clones declined; after one year, newly produced T cells mostly supplied diversity.

This clonotype has only one observation. Its antigen remains unidentified. Germline and junction disagree at one end, which may indicate a read error. Germline-derived CDR1 and CDR2 are SGHRS and YFSETQ. The CDR3 consists of 16 residues. It was with unique molecular identifiers that the TCRbeta library was prepared. Each CDR3 protein is one row after TCRdb ran MiXCR on the PCR reads. The sample gives about 1,000,000 distinct CDR3 sequences, 25% to 30% of which show up once; over 25% is in the top ten. The clonotype comes from a boy in the first two years of life who had a stem cell transplant for SCID, so the T cells may come from the graft donor. This sample comprised PBMCs, mostly from graft donor cells, obtained 360 days after TCRalphabeta/CD19-depleted stem cell transplant. The gene calls are TRBV5-1 and TRBJ2-3; 7 positions match TRBD1. The CDR3: CVSSLLGGQSTDTQYF. The CDR3 DNA follows: TGCGTCAGCAGCTTGTTAGGGGGACAGAGCACAGATACGCAGTATTTT.